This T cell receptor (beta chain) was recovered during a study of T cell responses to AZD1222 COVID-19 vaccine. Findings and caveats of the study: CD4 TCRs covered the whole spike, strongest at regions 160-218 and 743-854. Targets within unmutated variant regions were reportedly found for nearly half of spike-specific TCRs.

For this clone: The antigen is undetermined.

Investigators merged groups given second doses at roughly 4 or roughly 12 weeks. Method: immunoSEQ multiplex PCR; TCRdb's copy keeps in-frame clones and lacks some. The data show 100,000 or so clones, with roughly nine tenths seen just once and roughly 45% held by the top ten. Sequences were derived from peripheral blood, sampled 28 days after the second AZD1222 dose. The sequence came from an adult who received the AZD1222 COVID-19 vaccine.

CDR3 sequence (DNA): TGTGCCAGCAGCTTGGGAGGAGGGGGTACTAACTATGGCTACACCTTC. Its protein is CASSLGGGGTNYGYTF. V is TRBV5-4 and J is TRBJ1-2, with TRBD1 as a possible D gene (6 bases). Trimming removed 0 bases from V and 0 bases from J, with 12 bases in between. The CDR3 loop spans 16 amino acids. Germline V gene sequence: CDR1 SGHNT, CDR2 YYREEE (reference sequence).